Listed here are 21 T cell receptor beta chains from one sample, sequenced in a study of CD4 T cell repertoires in COVID-19. Sequenced by immunoSEQ multiplex PCR; TCRdb stores in-frame clones only, minus some. The sample holds about 75,000 clones, around four fifths seen once. The source material was CD4+ T cells from peripheral blood, sampled after recovery from COVID-19. These receptor sequences come from a human donor who had COVID-19.

This clone was picked up one time. V and J are TRBV20-1 and TRBJ2-3; the D is unclear. Trimming left V 4 bases short and J 8 bases short, with 13 bases between. Germline V gene sequence: CDR1 DFQATT, CDR2 SNEGSKA (reference sequence). The CDR3 extends over 12 amino acids. DNA for the CDR3: TGCAGTGCTACTGAAGCTCCCGTTACGCAGTATTTT. It is translated as CSATEAPVTQYF.

The chain joins TRBV24-1 to TRBJ2-3; TRBD1 agrees at 8 bases. Trimming took 2 bases from V and 11 from J; bases not matched to a gene: 5. Looked up from germline, CDR1 is KGHDR and CDR2 is SFDVKD. The CDR3 covers 13 residues. The CDR3 sequence: CATSDWTGIKQYF. The CDR3 DNA sequence: TGTGCCACCAGTGATTGGACAGGGATTAAGCAGTATTTT.

There are a few counts of this clone. The V and J genes are TRBV29-1 and TRBJ2-1; TRBD2 matches at 13 bases. The CDR3 loop spans 18 amino acids. The V and J ends lost 8 bases and 0 bases, in that order; junction bases with no gene match: 13. Per germline, CDR1 SQVTM and CDR2 ANQGSEA. This CDR3 is CSLKGLAGLGSSYNEQFF. CDR3 bases: TGCAGCTTGAAGGGACTAGCGGGATTGGGATCCTCCTACAATGAGCAGTTCTTC.

The J gene is TRBJ2-5, the V gene TRBV12-5, with D perhaps matching TRBD1 or TRBD2 (5 bases each). The CDR3 loop spans 14 amino acids. CDR1 and CDR2 from the germline V gene are LGHNT and FRNRAP. Trimming removed 7 bases from V and 4 bases from J, with 16 bases in between. CDR3 protein: CASASPGPLETQYF. The CDR3 DNA reads TGTGCTAGTGCCTCCCCGGGGCCGTTAGAGACCCAGTACTTC.

This CDR3 reads CSVRSSYNSPLHF. The CDR3, as DNA: TGCAGCGTTAGAAGCTCCTATAATTCACCCCTCCACTTT. This sequence joins TRBV29-1 and TRBJ1-6; D is undetermined. The CDR3 covers 13 residues. Germline V CDR1 and CDR2: SQVTM, ANQGSEA. V gave up 5 bases and J gave up 0 bases, with 5 bases separating them.

The chain links TRBV3-1 (or the pseudogene TRBV3-2) to TRBJ2-5, with TRBD1 identical over 9 bases. Trimming cost V 4 bases and J 5 bases; bases outside gene matches: 8. The CDR3 has 15 residues. CDR1 is LGHDT and CDR2 is YNNKEL in the germline V gene (reference sequence). The CDR3: CASSLGTGLGETQYF. In DNA form, the CDR3 reads TGTGCCAGCAGCCTCGGGACAGGGCTGGGTGAGACCCAGTACTTC.

V and J are TRBV18 and TRBJ2-7; the D gene is possibly TRBD1 (6 bases). The CDR3 loop spans 12 amino acids. Germline V gives CDR1 KGHSH, CDR2 LQKENI. With 9 bases removed from V and 2 bases from J, the gap between germline ends came to 11 bases. This CDR3 is CASRGTAYEQYF. For the CDR3, the DNA is TGTGCCAGTAGGGGGACGGCCTACGAGCAGTACTTC.

This rearrangement joins TRBV5-8 to TRBJ2-7; perhaps TRBD2 as D (7 bases). V lost 7 bases and J 2 bases, leaving 16 bases between the germline ends. The CDR3 sequence is 14 residues long. Germline values: CDR1 SGHTS, CDR2 YDEGEE. CDR3 in DNA: TGTGCCAGCGGGAGGGGGGCTAGCACCTACGAGCAGTACTTC. It encodes CASGRGASTYEQYF.

V and J are TRBV5-1 and TRBJ1-2, with 8 bases that match TRBD1. There are 15 residues in the CDR3. CDR1 is SGHRS and CDR2 is YFSETQ in the germline V gene. V shed 4 bases, J shed 8 bases, and the junction held 13 bases outside the gene matches. The CDR3 reads CASSAASGTGSGYTF. The CDR3 DNA reads TGCGCCAGCAGCGCAGCTAGCGGGACAGGCTCGGGCTACACCTTC.

This clone is judged medium-sized. The gene calls are TRBV12-3 or TRBV12-4 and TRBJ1-2; D is unresolved. The CDR3 runs 13 residues. Trimming shortened V by 3 bases and J by 3 bases, and 8 bases separated the two germline ends. In DNA form, the CDR3 reads TGTGCCAGCAGTTTTAACGGGGACTATGGCTACACCTTC. Protein product: CASSFNGDYGYTF.

The chain employs TRBV21-1 and TRBJ2-5; TRBD1, the table's D call, was not compared with the DNA. TRBV21-1 is termed a pseudogene. The CDR3 has 18 residues. The CDR3 sequence is CASPRGGSGRGYQETQYF. DNA for the CDR3: TGTGCCAGCCCGCGAGGGGGCTCAGGGCGTGGGTACCAAGAGACCCAGTACTTC.

This rearrangement joins TRBV5-8 to TRBJ1-1; TRBD1 is a possible D gene (5 bases). CDR3 size: 13 residues. V was trimmed by 2 bases and J by 1 base, leaving 6 bases between them. Germline V gene data show CDR1 as SGHTS and CDR2 as YDEGEE. The CDR3 reads CASSFTGNTEAFF. As DNA, the CDR3 is TGTGCCAGCAGCTTCACAGGGAACACTGAAGCTTTCTTT.

The chain has TRBV6-1 and TRBJ2-5; 9 bases agree with TRBD1. J was trimmed by 2 bases and V by 2 bases; bases with no gene match: 6. Germline CDR1 is MNHNS and CDR2 is SASEGT. The CDR3 totals 16 residues. CDR3 bases: TGTGCCAGCAGTGAAACAGGGGGCTCGACTCAAGAGACCCAGTACTTC. This sequence encodes CASSETGGSTQETQYF.

The rearrangement joins TRBV5-1 to TRBJ1-2, with TRBD1 as a possible D gene (5 bases). V lost 2 bases and J 4 bases, leaving 9 bases between the germline ends. Per the germline V gene, CDR1 is SGHRS and CDR2 is YFSETQ. This CDR3 comprises 13 residues. CDR3 nucleotides: TGCGCCAGCAGCTTTGGGGCCCCCTATGGCTACACCTTC. Protein: CASSFGAPYGYTF.

This clone was seen a handful of times. The V and J genes are TRBV4-2 and TRBJ2-7; D unclear. The CDR3 contains 15 residues. The V gene's germline CDR1 is LGHNA and CDR2 YNFKEQ. The V and J ends lost 0 bases and 3 bases respectively, with 12 bases between them. CDR3 loop: CASSQEATSSYEQYF. CDR3 coding DNA: TGTGCCAGCAGCCAAGAGGCCACGTCAAGCTACGAGCAGTACTTC.

This clone was observed a handful of times. CDR3 region: CASSEYEQYF. CDR3 nucleotide sequence: TGTGCCAGCAGTGAGTACGAGCAGTACTTC. The rearrangement joins TRBV27 to TRBJ2-7; D is uncertain. CDR3 length: 10 residues. With 5 bases removed from V and 4 bases from J, the gap between germline ends came to 3 bases. Germline V gene data show CDR1 as MNHEY and CDR2 as SMNVEV (reference sequence).

This clone was detected only a few times. This chain joins TRBV5-1 and TRBJ1-1, with D uncertain. The V and J ends lost 3 bases and 2 bases respectively, with 8 bases between them. The CDR3 consists of 13 residues. Per germline, CDR1 SGHRS and CDR2 YFSETQ. CDR3 sequence: CASSSSSNTEAFF. The CDR3 DNA sequence: TGCGCCAGCAGCTCTAGTTCTAACACTGAAGCTTTCTTT.

The rearrangement links TRBV6-1 to TRBJ1-5; perhaps TRBD1 as D (6 bases). The CDR3 is 15 amino acids. Germline CDR1 and CDR2: MNHNS and SASEGT. V dropped 0 bases and J dropped 9 bases, with 15 bases sitting between them. DNA of the CDR3: TGTGCCAGCAGTGAAGCGGGGGCTTGGGGATCGCCCCAGCATTTT. This translates into CASSEAGAWGSPQHF.

DNA of the CDR3: TGTGCCAGCAGCCCCCGGACGGCTAACACCGGGGAGCTGTTTTTT. Protein product: CASSPRTANTGELFF. The chain couples TRBV3-1 (or the pseudogene TRBV3-2) to TRBJ2-2, with no clear D. V dropped 4 bases and J dropped 2 bases, with 11 bases sitting between them. CDR1 is LGHDT, CDR2 YNNKEL, per germline (reference sequence). This CDR3 contains 15 residues.

This sequence joins TRBV6-6 and TRBJ1-5; D uncertain. CDR1 MNHNY and CDR2 SVGAGI come from the germline V gene (reference sequence). The CDR3 is made up of 13 amino acids. The V end lost 2 bases, the J end lost 0 bases, and 2 bases lay between the germline ends. CDR3 sequence: CASSYDSNQPQHF. The CDR3 DNA reads as TGTGCCAGCAGTTACGATAGCAATCAGCCCCAGCATTTT.

The chain links TRBV18 to TRBJ1-1; possible D gene TRBD1, 6 bases. Trimming took off 4 bases at V and 5 bases at J, with 8 bases between the two ends. This CDR3 is built from 12 residues. Looked up from germline, CDR1 is KGHSH and CDR2 is LQKENI. The CDR3 sequence: CASSQGGTEAFF. The CDR3 DNA reads as TGTGCCAGCTCACAGGGGGGGACTGAAGCTTTCTTT.